This record concerns one T cell receptor (beta chain) sequence. These data come from a study of blood T cell repertoires in COVID-19. Study in general: Spain, Italy and the United States supplied samples that represented acute and convalescent COVID-19. T cells, B-cell-depleted T cells, or PBMCs provided the cDNA or gDNA that served as material.

Germline CDR1 reads SGHNT; CDR2 reads YENEEA. CDR3 length equals 15 residues. Trimming removed 5 bases at V and 0 bases at J, with 12 bases between. Sequencing was performed with immunoSEQ multiplex PCR; in TCRdb, only in-frame clones are kept and a portion is missing. The sample has 120,000 or so clones, over 70% seen once. Sequences were obtained from peripheral blood. The receptor was isolated from a woman in her forties or fifties with acute or convalescent COVID-19. This chain joins TRBV11-3 and TRBJ2-3; no firm D call. CDR3 nucleotides: TGTGCCAGCAGCCTCAGAGGCGGTAGCACAGATACGCAGTATTTT. It encodes CASSLRGGSTDTQYF.